The clone carrying this TCR beta chain was counted ten times or more. The antigen is unknown. Molecular barcoding with unique molecular identifiers was used for the TCRbeta library. One entry per CDR3 protein, called by TCRdb with MiXCR from the PCR reads. Of roughly 240,000 distinct CDR3 sequences in the sample, under 9.5% were seen once. The sample is drawn from a study of T-cell reconstitution after alpha-beta-depleted transplantation in children. Study results and limitations: After transplant, at about two months, alpha-beta T cells were reportedly derived from several hundred expanded graft clones. Elevated TCRbeta diversity at day 60 was traced, in some patients, to surviving recipient T cells and thymic progenitors.

The clonotype originates from a male patient between 5 and 17 years old who had a stem cell transplant for acute lymphoblastic leukemia, so the T cells may come from the graft donor. This specimen consisted of PBMCs, mostly from graft donor cells, obtained 180 days after TCRalphabeta/CD19-depleted stem cell transplant.

The CDR3 here is CASSLGQGHTGELFF. The CDR3 DNA reads TGTGCCAGCAGTTTGGGACAGGGGCACACCGGGGAGCTGTTTTTT. The chain employs TRBV12-3 or TRBV12-4 and TRBJ2-2, with 10 bases fitting TRBD1. This CDR3 has 15 amino acids. With V trimmed by 3 bases and J by 3 bases, 1 base remained unmatched.